The entry that follows covers one T cell receptor (beta chain) sequence. Its antigen is undetermined. This sample was included in a study of T cells in Graves' hyperthyroidism and ophthalmopathy. Overall study context: Peripheral blood was secured at the point of initial diagnosis, before any treatment. Study-wide results and limits: Separation of ophthalmopathy from stable hyperthyroidism was achieved by a 13 V-J model.

Trimming removed 4 bases from V and 3 bases from J; junction bases left unmatched: 6. The germline gives CDR1 SGHTA, CDR2 FQGTGA. The CDR3 runs 15 residues. RNA transcripts were the template for amplifying TCR beta CDR3 regions. The TCR CDR3 first-round RT-PCR relied on the HTBI primer set. One entry per CDR3 protein, called by TCRdb with MiXCR from the multiplex PCR reads. The table shows approximately 700,000 distinct CDR3 sequences, with about a sixth occurring only once. The J gene is TRBJ2-1, the V gene TRBV7-3; 7 bases align to TRBD1. Sequenced material: blood. This clonotype was obtained from a man between 18 and 29 years old with Graves' hyperthyroidism. The CDR3 spells CASSWSGTDYNEQFF. The DNA for the CDR3 is TGTGCCAGCAGCTGGTCCGGGACAGACTACAATGAGCAGTTCTTC.